The 2 T cell receptor beta chains below were found in one sample sequenced in a study of shared clonotypes between healthy human individuals. Terminally differentiated effector memory CD45RA+ cells were excluded by CCR7 positive selection of CD45RO-negative cells. Some clones are missing from TCRdb's copy, which holds only in-frame ones; the method was immunoSEQ multiplex PCR. The sample has about 2.1 million clones, about 92% seen once. The sequencing sample was made of naive CD8+ T cells from PBMCs. These receptors all stem from a man aged 18 to 30 in good health. Some clones in this sample may be carry-over from other donors' samples.

The J gene is TRBJ2-3, the V gene TRBV4-1; the D is unclear. Germline V gene lookup returns CDR1 MGHRA and CDR2 YSYEKL. Trimming removed 1 base from V and 1 base from J, with 6 bases in between. The CDR3 has 14 residues. Written as DNA, the CDR3 is TGCGCCAGCAGCCAAGTCTATGGCACAGATACGCAGTATTTT. Translated: CASSQVYGTDTQYF.

The rearrangement uses TRBV4-1 and TRBJ1-2, with D unclear. CDR1 MGHRA and CDR2 YSYEKL come from the germline V gene. The CDR3 contains 12 residues. Trimming stripped 3 bases from V and 13 bases from J, with 15 bases between. CDR3 in amino acids: CASSHHPAVCTF. Written as DNA, the CDR3 is TGCGCCAGCAGCCACCATCCAGCCGTTTGCACCTTC.